This entry is about one T cell receptor beta chain. The ends were cut back, 1 base at V and 0 bases at J, with 16 bases in the middle. Per the germline V gene, CDR1 is SGHVS and CDR2 is FQNEAQ. CDR3 length: 17 amino acids. As processed by the authors: Nucleated cell counts were estimated from reference gene primer amplification. TCRdb's table, derived via immunoSEQ multiplex PCR, lists solely in-frame clones and lacks some. V, J and clone size were drawn from that table, and D and trimming were deduced from the DNA. The data hold more than 85,000 clones, with around 86% observed a single time. The data belong to a study of blood T cell repertoires in COVID-19. Study-level background: Material from acute and convalescent COVID-19 was sourced from the United States, Italy and Spain. T cells, B-cell-depleted T cells, or PBMCs supplied cDNA or gDNA.

V gene TRBV7-8 combines with J gene TRBJ2-7; D possibly corresponds to TRBD2 (6 bases). The clonotype comes from a woman aged 70-85 years with acute or convalescent COVID-19. Specimen: peripheral blood. CDR3 bases: TGTGCCAGCAGCTTAGGAGGGATAGGGGAGGCCTCCTACGAGCAGTACGTC. This translates into CASSLGGIGEASYEQYV.